These 12 T cell receptor beta chains were all obtained from the same sample, sequenced in a study of cytomegalovirus exposure and HLA in healthy donors. Assay: immunoSEQ multiplex PCR; the TCRdb copy retains only in-frame clones and omits some. This repertoire shows about 140,000 clones, 70% to 85% found once; its top ten account for 25% to 30%. Specimen: PBMCs. All receptors derive from a young man in good health and CMV-seropositive.

This chain connects TRBV6-5 to TRBJ2-1; 9 nucleotides align to TRBD1. This CDR3 comprises 15 residues. J was trimmed by 9 bases and V by 6 bases; bases with no gene match: 12. The V gene's germline CDR1 is MNHEY and CDR2 SVGAGI. CDR3 region: CASSRTGEGGSEQFF. Written as DNA, the CDR3 is TGTGCCAGCAGCCGGACAGGGGAAGGGGGTAGTGAGCAGTTCTTC.

The V gene is TRBV9, the J gene TRBJ1-1; TRBD1 matches 11 bases. The CDR3 length is 17 residues. V shed 3 bases, J shed 4 bases, and the junction held 11 bases outside the gene matches. Germline V gives CDR1 SGDLS, CDR2 YYNGEE. CDR3 loop: CASSALGTGGWATEAFF. The CDR3 nucleotides read TGTGCCAGCAGCGCTCTAGGGACAGGGGGTTGGGCCACTGAAGCTTTCTTT.

This clone was observed a single time. V gene TRBV10-1 combines with J gene TRBJ2-1; 8 bases line up with TRBD2. CDR3 length: 14 amino acids. Looked up from germline, CDR1 is WNHNN and CDR2 is SYGVQD (reference sequence). After removal of 5 bases from V and 4 bases from J, the junction contained 4 bases not matched to a gene. The DNA of the CDR3 is TGCGCCAGCAGTTCGGGGGGGAGATACAATGAGCAGTTCTTC. It codes for CASSSGGRYNEQFF.

The V call is TRBV7-4, the J call TRBJ2-7; 7 bases are a match to TRBD1. This CDR3 has 16 amino acids. V dropped 5 bases and J dropped 6; count of bases not matched to a gene: 16. The germline CDR1 and CDR2 sequences are SGHVT and SQSDAQ. The CDR3 DNA reads as TGTGCCAGCAGCCCGGCATTCAGGGGGTGTTTATGCGAGCAGTACTTC. Translation: CASSPAFRGCLCEQYF.

DNA of the CDR3: TGTGCCAGCAGTGAAGAAGGACAGGGGGTGCTCTCGTACTTC. Residues: CASSEEGQGVLSYF. This rearrangement joins TRBV2 to TRBJ2-5; 10 positions agree with TRBD1. The length of the CDR3 is 14 residues. V lost 1 base, J lost 13 bases, and 9 bases stayed unmatched. The germline V gene encodes CDR1 SNHLY and CDR2 FYNNEI.

The chain joins TRBV6-1 to TRBJ2-1; 9 bases match TRBD2. Germline CDR1 is MNHNS and CDR2 is SASEGT. CDR3 size: 14 residues. The J segment lost 7 bases and the V segment lost 3 bases, leaving 4 bases of the junction unmatched. In nucleotides, the CDR3 is TGTGCCAGCAGTGATGGACTAGCGAGGAATGAGCAGTTCTTC. Protein sequence: CASSDGLARNEQFF.

This clone was detected a few times. The rearrangement uses TRBV12-5 and TRBJ1-6, with TRBD1 identical over 12 bases. V trimming: 2 bases; J trimming: 10 bases; junction bases outside the gene matches: 9. Germline CDR1 and CDR2: LGHNT and FRNRAP. The CDR3 extends over 17 amino acids. CDR3 sequence: CASGLKVGQGARSPLHF. CDR3 coding DNA: TGTGCTAGTGGTTTGAAGGTGGGACAGGGGGCGCGGTCACCCCTCCACTTT.

This clone was observed a handful of times. The chain combines TRBV2 with TRBJ2-5, with 7 bases matching TRBD2. The CDR3 loop spans 11 amino acids. The germline gives CDR1 SNHLY, CDR2 FYNNEI. Trimming removed 7 bases from V and 7 bases from J; junction bases left unmatched: 3. As DNA, the CDR3 is TGTGCCAGCACGGGCGGGGGGACCCAGTACTTC. Protein: CASTGGGTQYF.

Many counts were recorded for this clone. The J gene is TRBJ2-5, the V gene TRBV28; no clear D. Looked up from germline, CDR1 is MDHEN and CDR2 is SYDVKM. The CDR3 runs to 13 residues. Trimming took off 5 bases at V and 1 base at J, with 8 bases between the two ends. CDR3 DNA sequence: TGTGCCAGCAGTGAAGTGGCCCAAGAGACCCAGTACTTC. Its translation: CASSEVAQETQYF.

The chain recombines TRBV5-4 with TRBJ2-1; 12 bases agree with TRBD2. Germline V gene data show CDR1 as SGHNT and CDR2 as YYREEE (reference sequence). The CDR3 is made up of 16 amino acids. Trimming at V came to 1 base and at J to 7 bases, leaving 6 bases not matched to a gene. The CDR3 DNA is TGTGCCAGCAGCTTGTCCGCCACTAGCGGGAGGAATGAGCAGTTCTTC. The encoded protein is CASSLSATSGRNEQFF.

Turning to this clone: At the DNA level, this CDR3 is encoded by other sequences in the same sample as well. V gene TRBV7-2 combines with J gene TRBJ2-7; 10 positions match TRBD1. This CDR3 has 14 residues. The germline V gene encodes CDR1 SGHTA and CDR2 FQGNSA. With 2 bases clipped from V and 6 bases from J, the junction kept 4 bases outside the gene matches. The CDR3 here is CASSLRDRGTEQYF. For the CDR3, the DNA is TGTGCCAGCAGCTTAAGGGACAGGGGTACCGAGCAGTACTTC.

The chain recombines TRBV2 with TRBJ1-2; 7 positions match TRBD1. The CDR3 consists of 15 residues. Per germline, CDR1 SNHLY and CDR2 FYNNEI. Trimming cost V 6 bases and J 2 bases; bases outside gene matches: 9. The CDR3 sequence is CASRETGDRNYGYTF. DNA of the CDR3: TGTGCCAGCAGGGAAACAGGGGATAGGAACTATGGCTACACCTTC.